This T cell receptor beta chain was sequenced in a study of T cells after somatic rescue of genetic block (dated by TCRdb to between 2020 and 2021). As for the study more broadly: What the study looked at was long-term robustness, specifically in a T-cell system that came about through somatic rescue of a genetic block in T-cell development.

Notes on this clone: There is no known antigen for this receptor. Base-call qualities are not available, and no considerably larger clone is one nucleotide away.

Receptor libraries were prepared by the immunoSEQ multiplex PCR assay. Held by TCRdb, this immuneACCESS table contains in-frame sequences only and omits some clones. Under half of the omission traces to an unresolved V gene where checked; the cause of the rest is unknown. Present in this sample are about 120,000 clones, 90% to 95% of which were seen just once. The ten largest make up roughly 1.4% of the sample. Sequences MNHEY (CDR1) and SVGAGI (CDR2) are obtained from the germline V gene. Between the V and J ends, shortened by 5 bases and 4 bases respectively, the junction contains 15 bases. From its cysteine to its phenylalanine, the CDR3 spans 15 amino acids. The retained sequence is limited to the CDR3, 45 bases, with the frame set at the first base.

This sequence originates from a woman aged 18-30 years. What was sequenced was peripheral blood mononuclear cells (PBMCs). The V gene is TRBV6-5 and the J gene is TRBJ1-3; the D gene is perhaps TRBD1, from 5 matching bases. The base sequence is TGTGCCAGCAGTCCGCTGACAGTCCAGGGAAACACCATATATTTT. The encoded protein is CASSPLTVQGNTIYF.